Listed here are 13 T cell receptor beta chains from one sample, sequenced in a study of cytomegalovirus exposure and HLA in healthy donors. PCR amplification relied on 60 Vbeta primers (plus 13 Jbeta primers). TCRdb's table, derived via immunoSEQ multiplex PCR, lists solely in-frame clones and lacks some. The data hold around 190,000 clones, with about 80% observed a single time. The specimen sequenced was PBMCs. These receptors originate from a woman aged 40 to 49 in good health and CMV-seronegative.

The chain uses TRBV19 and TRBJ2-1; D unclear. CDR1 is LNHDA, CDR2 SQIVND, per germline (reference sequence). The V end was cut by 9 bases, the J end by 4 bases, with 16 bases between. This CDR3 region has 14 residues. The CDR3 region has the DNA TGTGCCAGCCAAGACACCAAGAATTACAATGAGCAGTTCTTC. Its protein is CASQDTKNYNEQFF.

The V and J genes are TRBV6-1 and TRBJ2-6; weak D call: TRBD2 (6 bases). CDR1 MNHNS and CDR2 SASEGT come from the germline V gene. V was cut by 1 base and J by 3 bases, with 10 bases left in between. The CDR3 sequence is 16 residues long. CDR3 DNA: TGTGCCAGCAGTGAAGTATGGGGAGGTGGGGCCAACGTCCTGACTTTC. It encodes CASSEVWGGGANVLTF.

This clone was seen a single time. Here the CDR3 reads CASSLRQSSYNSPLHF. The CDR3 region has the DNA TGTGCCAGCAGCTTGCGACAGAGCTCCTATAATTCACCCCTCCACTTT. This chain links TRBV11-2 with TRBJ1-6, with D tentatively TRBD1 (5 bases). Germline V gives CDR1 SGHAT, CDR2 FQNNGV. The V and J ends lost 3 bases and 0 bases respectively, with 9 bases between them. This CDR3 spans 16 amino acids.

The chain couples TRBV7-3 to TRBJ2-1; tentative D call: TRBD1 (6 bases). Trimming shortened V by 1 base and J by 9 bases, and 25 bases separated the two germline ends. The CDR3 loop spans 18 amino acids. Germline V gene data show CDR1 as SGHTA and CDR2 as FQGTGA. CDR3 DNA: TGTGCCAGCAGCTTAATATCATTGTCGGGCAGGGGATCGGTTGAGCAGTTCTTC. This gives the protein CASSLISLSGRGSVEQFF.

This chain joins TRBV19 and TRBJ2-3; TRBD2 aligns across 8 bases. With 2 bases clipped from V and 2 bases from J, the junction kept 6 bases outside the gene matches. This CDR3 is built from 16 residues. Germline-derived CDR1 and CDR2 are LNHDA and SQIVND (reference sequence). The DNA for the CDR3 is TGTGCCAGTAGTATAAGGCTAGCGGGCCACACAGATACGCAGTATTTT. This sequence encodes CASSIRLAGHTDTQYF.

CDR3 DNA sequence: TGTGCCAGCGGAGAGGGGGTTCTGGAGGGCAATCAGCCCCAGCATTTT. Translated, it gives CASGEGVLEGNQPQHF. The J gene is TRBJ1-5, the V gene TRBV2; D may be TRBD1 (6 bases). The CDR3 loop spans 16 amino acids. The V end lost 8 bases, the J end lost 2 bases, and 19 bases lay between the germline ends. The germline gives CDR1 SNHLY, CDR2 FYNNEI.

The chain joins TRBV7-9 to TRBJ1-5; no definite D call. Germline values: CDR1 SEHNR, CDR2 FQNEAQ (reference sequence). The CDR3 consists of 14 residues. V was shortened by 2 bases and J by 2 bases, with 7 bases between the two germline ends. CDR3 loop: CASSLTEGNQPQHF. In nucleotides, the CDR3 is TGTGCCAGCAGCTTAACCGAGGGCAATCAGCCCCAGCATTTT.

Written as DNA, the CDR3 is TGCGCCAGCAGCCAAGATCTAGGACAGACAAACACCGGGGAGCTGTTTTTT. This codes for CASSQDLGQTNTGELFF. The chain joins TRBV4-3 to TRBJ2-2; a possible D gene is TRBD1 (6 bases). The germline V gene has CDR1 LGHNA and CDR2 YSLEER. The CDR3 length is 17 residues. V was clipped by 0 bases and J by 2 bases, with 13 bases between them.

The chain carries TRBV20-1 and TRBJ2-1; no reliable D call. The V gene's germline CDR1 is DFQATT and CDR2 SNEGSKA (reference sequence). CDR3 length: 11 residues. V lost 6 bases and J 9 bases, leaving 12 bases between the germline ends. This CDR3 is CSALDYPEQFF. The CDR3 DNA sequence: TGCAGTGCCCTAGATTATCCTGAGCAGTTCTTC.

The chain joins TRBV6-1 to TRBJ2-4, with a possible D match to TRBD2 (7 bases). The CDR3 contains 15 residues. The germline V and J ends were trimmed by 3 bases and 8 bases, with 17 bases remaining between them. Per the germline V gene, CDR1 is MNHNS and CDR2 is SASEGT. This CDR3 reads CASSERERDRYIQYF. In DNA, the CDR3 is TGTGCCAGCAGTGAGCGGGAGAGAGACAGGTACATTCAGTACTTC.

This chain connects TRBV5-1 to TRBJ1-2, with D possibly matching TRBD1 (5 bases). Germline CDR1 is SGHRS and CDR2 is YFSETQ. The germline V and J ends were trimmed by 5 bases and 4 bases, with 15 bases remaining between them. The CDR3 has 14 residues. The CDR3 here is CASRPGTSFYGYTF. The CDR3 region has the DNA TGCGCCAGCAGGCCCGGGACTTCATTCTATGGCTACACCTTC.

V gene TRBV19 combines with J gene TRBJ1-2; weak D call: TRBD1 (5 bases). Between the trimmed V and J ends, which lost 5 bases and 3 bases, there was a span of 22 bases. The CDR3 loop spans 17 amino acids. Germline V gene data show CDR1 as LNHDA and CDR2 as SQIVND (reference sequence). DNA for the CDR3: TGTGCCAGTAGTTCCCTCCTCCCCGGACCACAGGACTATGGCTACACCTTC. It is translated as CASSSLLPGPQDYGYTF.

In this sample, this clone turned up once. The chain carries TRBV6-7 and TRBJ2-7, with D possibly matching TRBD1 (6 bases). TRBV6-7 is designated an ORF whose function remains uncertain. This CDR3 has 16 amino acids. The V and J ends lost 0 bases and 2 bases respectively, with 14 bases between them. CDR3 protein: CASSYSGARSTYEQYF. The CDR3 DNA reads TGTGCCAGCAGTTACTCGGGGGCGCGTTCCACCTACGAGCAGTACTTC.